These T cell receptor beta chains were read from a single sample in a study of response to subunit inactivated influenza vaccine. In TCRdb, the RT-PCR reads were re-called with MiXCR into one record per CDR3 protein. Of hundreds of thousands of distinct CDR3 sequences listed, 21% were seen once; the top ten hold roughly 10%. Specimen: PBMCs from blood, collected roughly 20 months after vaccination. The source of these receptors is a man aged 45 to 70 who received an inactivated influenza vaccine. Both conserved end residues are part of each CDR3. A D gene is named only where the DNA matches it firmly. Not every row has a clone size; where given, it reads once, few, many or a size class.

TRBD2	TRBV7-6	NA	TRBJ2-1	TGTGCCAGCAGAAAAGGACTAGCAGATAGCTCCTACAATGAGCAGTTCTTC	CASRKGLADSSYNEQFF
TRBD2	TRBV5-6	few	TRBJ2-1	TGTGCCAGCAGCTTGGCTAGCGGGAATGAGCAGTTCTTC	CASSLASGNEQFF
NA	TRBV18	NA	TRBJ2-2	TGTGCCAGCTCAATCACCTTAGAGATACAGGACCCGAACACCGGGGAGCTGTTTTTT	CASSITLEIQDPNTGELFF
NA	TRBV10-3	NA	TRBJ2-3	TGTGCCATCAGTGAGGGGAGGGGGAGAACAGATACGCAGTATTTT	CAISEGRGRTDTQYF
NA	TRBV7-9	few	TRBJ1-6	TGTGCCAGCAGCTTTACGACGGACCTTAATTCACCCCTCCACTTT	CASSFTTDLNSPLHF
NA	TRBV28	few	TRBJ1-1	TGTGCCAGCAGTTTAGTGGGAGGGCTGCGGAACACTGAAGCTTTCTTT	CASSLVGGLRNTEAFF
TRBD1	TRBV6-2/TRBV6-3	NA	TRBJ2-1	TGTGCCAGCAGAGACCAGGGGGCGCGTACTGAGCAGTTCTTC	CASRDQGARTEQFF
TRBD1	TRBV6-1	few	TRBJ1-6	TGTGCCAGCAGTAAAGGGACAGGACGACCGAGCTCCTATAATTCACCCCTCCACTTT	CASSKGTGRPSSYNSPLHF
NA	TRBV20-1	NA	TRBJ2-3	TGCAGTGCTAGAGATACCAGGGGTCGAGGCACAGATACGCAGTATTTT	CSARDTRGRGTDTQYF
NA	TRBV12-3/TRBV12-4	NA	TRBJ1-1	TGTGCCAGCAGTTTAGGGTGGAGTGAAGCTTTCTTT	CASSLGWSEAFF
NA	TRBV6-2/TRBV6-3	NA	TRBJ1-5	TGTGCCAGCAGACCGGCAGGGAATACCAATCAGCCCCAGCATTTT	CASRPAGNTNQPQHF
NA	TRBV5-1	NA	TRBJ2-7	TGCGCCAGCAGCTTACTGGACAACTACGAGCAGTACTTC	CASSLLDNYEQYF
TRBD2	TRBV3-1	NA	TRBJ2-1	TGTGCCAGCAGCCATATGACTAGCGGGCATGAGCAGTTCTTC	CASSHMTSGHEQFF
NA	TRBV6-2/TRBV6-3	few	TRBJ1-6	TGTGCCAGCAGTTACCCAGGGGCAATCTCACCCCTCCACTTT	CASSYPGAISPLHF
NA	TRBV11-2	NA	TRBJ2-1	TGTGCCAGCACCCCGGACACCGGCGAGAGAGAGTTCTTC	CASTPDTGEREFF
NA	TRBV7-6	few	TRBJ2-3	TGTGCCAGCAGCAACAATCCGCAGGCAGTGACAGATACGCAGTATTTT	CASSNNPQAVTDTQYF
NA	TRBV7-9	NA	TRBJ1-1	TGTGCCAGCAGCCAGCGGGCTAGAGGCACTGAAGCTTTCTTT	CASSQRARGTEAFF
NA	TRBV18	many	TRBJ1-1	TGTGCCAGCTTCGCAGGGATGAACACTGAAGCTTTCTTT	CASFAGMNTEAFF
NA	TRBV5-1	NA	TRBJ2-7	TGCGCCAGCAGCTTGACCGTCGGGCAGGACGAGCGGTACTTC	CASSLTVGQDERYF
TRBD2	TRBV4-2	few	TRBJ2-3	TGTGCCAGCAGCCGAGCCGGGACTAGCGGCACAGATACGCAGTATTTT	CASSRAGTSGTDTQYF
NA	TRBV5-1	NA	TRBJ2-1	TGCGCCAGCAGCTCAGGGGGGCCGGGTGAGCAGTTCTTC	CASSSGGPGEQFF
NA	TRBV2	NA	TRBJ1-6	TGTGCCAGCAGTGAAAAAGGGAGCTCCTATAATTCACCCCTCCACTTT	CASSEKGSSYNSPLHF
TRBD2	TRBV7-2	NA	TRBJ2-7	TGTGCCAGCAGCTTAGCGCTAGGTAGCGGGAGCTCCTACGAGCAGTACTTC	CASSLALGSGSSYEQYF
NA	TRBV20-1	NA	TRBJ2-7	TGCAGTGCTCCCGTAGGGTACGAGCAGTACTTC	CSAPVGYEQYF
NA	TRBV7-9	NA	TRBJ1-1	TGTGCCAGCAGCTTAGCGTGGGGTGAAGCTTTCTTT	CASSLAWGEAFF
NA	TRBV7-9	NA	TRBJ1-4	TGTGCCAGCGGCCAGGACAGCCGGAATGAAAAACTGTTTTTT	CASGQDSRNEKLFF
TRBD1	TRBV29-1	NA	TRBJ1-2	TGCAGCGTCCAAAGACAGGGTGGCTACACCTTC	CSVQRQGGYTF
NA	TRBV12-3/TRBV12-4	NA	TRBJ2-7	TGTGCCAGCAGTGCTGGGACCGCCGCCTCCTACGAGCAGTACTTC	CASSAGTAASYEQYF
NA	TRBV20-1	few	TRBJ2-7	TGCAGTGCTACCTTGGGGGCCTACGAGCAGTACTTC	CSATLGAYEQYF
NA	TRBV5-1	NA	TRBJ1-2	TGCGCCAGCAGCTATGAGACAGGCCCAGCTAACTATGGCTACACCTTC	CASSYETGPANYGYTF
NA	TRBV4-1	few	TRBJ2-4	TGCGCCAGCAGCCAAGATCAAACGGGAAAAAACATTCAGTACTTC	CASSQDQTGKNIQYF
TRBD1	TRBV28	NA	TRBJ1-5	TGTGCCAGCAGGCCGAACCGGGACAGGGCGACTCAGCCCCAGCATTTT	CASRPNRDRATQPQHF
NA	TRBV24-1	NA	TRBJ2-2	TGTGCCACCAGAGGGCCAGCTAACCCCACCGGGGAGCTGTTTTTT	CATRGPANPTGELFF
TRBD1	TRBV13	few	TRBJ2-7	TGTGCCAGCAGCCGTCACAGGGGCTACGAGCAGTACTTC	CASSRHRGYEQYF
NA	TRBV3-1	few	TRBJ2-5	TGTGCCAGCAGCCAGAAGACCCAGTACTTC	CASSQKTQYF
NA	TRBV28	NA	TRBJ1-5	TGTGCCAGCCTACCCCGCCCCCTGGAGAATCCTAGCAATCAGCCCCAGCATTTT	CASLPRPLENPSNQPQHF
NA	TRBV28	few	TRBJ2-7	TGTGCCAGCAGTTCTACGGTGTACGAGCAGTACTTC	CASSSTVYEQYF
NA	TRBV4-3	NA	TRBJ2-2	TGCGCCAGCAGCCAAGGAGGGGGAGGGCTTACCGGGGAGCTGTTTTTT	CASSQGGGGLTGELFF
TRBD2	TRBV5-4	few	TRBJ2-3	TGTGCCAGCAGCTTGGCCGGGACTAGCGGGAACACAGATACGCAGTATTTT	CASSLAGTSGNTDTQYF
NA	TRBV29-1	NA	TRBJ2-4	TGCAGCGTTTACTCCCCCCAGGGGATAGCCAAAAACATTCAGTACTTC	CSVYSPQGIAKNIQYF
NA	TRBV6-6	few	TRBJ2-3	TGTGCCAGCAGTAAGACCGGAGATACGCAGTATTTT	CASSKTGDTQYF